This T cell receptor (beta chain) derives from a study of blood T cell repertoires in COVID-19. As for the study in general: The United States, Italy and Spain supplied acute and convalescent COVID-19 samples. Nucleic acid was either cDNA or gDNA, and it came from T cells, B-cell-depleted T cells, or PBMCs.

Germline V CDR1 and CDR2: SEHNR, FQNEAQ (reference sequence). This CDR3 spans 15 amino acids. After removal of 4 bases from V and 4 bases from J, the junction contained 4 bases not matched to a gene. In the source study's methods: How many nucleated cells were present was estimated from reference gene primer amplification. Sequencing used immunoSEQ multiplex PCR; TCRdb keeps in-frame clones, though not all of them. Clone size and the V and J calls come from that table; the DNA yielded D and trimming. The sample carries 150,000 to 200,000 clones, roughly nine tenths recorded once. The TCR was taken from a man between 18 and 35 years old with acute or convalescent COVID-19. Sequences were obtained from peripheral blood. The rearrangement joins TRBV7-9 to TRBJ2-2; 9 bases are a match to TRBD1. CDR3 in amino acids: CASSSRDRATGELFF. As DNA, the CDR3 is TGTGCCAGCAGCTCCCGGGACAGGGCCACCGGGGAGCTGTTTTTT.